This T cell receptor (beta chain) was identified during a study of post-analysis software for immune sequencing data. About the research overall: Recorded subtypes: relapsing-remitting, secondary progressive, progressive-relapsing; some patients unannotated.

Per germline, CDR1 SGHRS and CDR2 YFSETQ. The CDR3 spans 16 residues. The V and J ends lost 4 bases and 0 bases, in that order; junction bases with no gene match: 7. Carried by the TCR beta cDNA libraries were unique molecular identifiers. Some 500,000 cDNA molecules were recovered from an input of roughly 0.95 to 10 million T cells. One entry per CDR3 protein, called by TCRdb with MiXCR from the PCR reads. The data show about 540,000 distinct CDR3 sequences, with 34% seen just once and 6% held by the top ten. General study findings and limits: Controls showed lower frequencies than patients for roughly five TRBV segments, and TRBV5-6, TRBV5-1 and TRBV20-1 were among these. Controls' normalized Chao1 diversity significantly exceeded that of multiple sclerosis patients. By F measure, strong co-clustering occurred among samples prepared in the same batch.

Comment on this clonotype: The antigen remains undetermined.

Sequencing was performed on blood. The receptor's source is a girl under 18 with multiple sclerosis. V gene TRBV5-1 combines with J gene TRBJ1-1; TRBD1 matches 9 bases. The CDR3 protein is CASSNRDRDMNTEAFF. CDR3 in DNA: TGCGCCAGCAGCAACCGGGACAGGGATATGAACACTGAAGCTTTCTTT.